This is a list of T cell receptor beta chains from one sample in a study of vaccination effects on CD4 cells after COVID-19. The method was immunoSEQ multiplex PCR; TCRdb's version includes in-frame clones alone and lacks a portion of them. The data show tens of thousands of clones, with 65% to 85% seen just once and around 2.7% held by the top ten. What these receptors recognize is not known. The sequencing used CD4+ T cells from PBMCs cultured with HCoV-NL63 spike peptides, collected before COVID-19 vaccination. These receptors all stem from a human donor who received a COVID-19 vaccine. CDR3s include the opening cysteine and the closing phenylalanine or tryptophan. D genes are given only for firm matches. The size field is filled for only some rows; it gives once, few, many or a size class.

d_call j_call v_call clone_size cdr3_aa cdr3_nt
NA TRBJ1-1 TRBV4-3 NA CASSQNFRSEAFF TGCGCCAGCAGCCAGAACTTCAGATCTGAAGCTTTCTTT
NA TRBJ1-1 TRBV19 few CASRTANTEAFF TGTGCCAGTCGGACAGCGAACACTGAAGCTTTCTTT
TRBD1 TRBJ1-2 TRBV27 NA CASSLLGRGQQGGYTF TGTGCCAGCAGTTTATTAGGGAGGGGGCAACAAGGTGGCTACACCTTC
NA TRBJ1-2 TRBV20-1 NA CSAWDIYGYTF TGCAGTGCTTGGGACATCTATGGCTACACCTTC
TRBD1 TRBJ2-2 TRBV7-2 few CASSSRQGPGELFF TGTGCCAGCAGCTCGCGACAGGGCCCCGGGGAGCTGTTTTTT
TRBD1 TRBJ2-5 TRBV24-1 NA CATSDSQGAGETQYF TGTGCCACCAGTGATTCACAGGGGGCTGGAGAGACCCAGTACTTC
TRBD2 TRBJ2-1 TRBV27 NA CASARGGPIYEQFF TGTGCCAGCGCACGGGGGGGCCCCATCTATGAGCAGTTCTTC
TRBD2 TRBJ2-2 TRBV6-5 few CASRITGLNTGELFF TGTGCCAGCAGGATAACGGGACTAAACACCGGGGAGCTGTTTTTT
NA TRBJ2-5 TRBV6-5 NA CASRSEGETQYF TGTGCCAGCAGGTCGGAGGGGGAGACCCAGTACTTC
NA TRBJ1-2 TRBV7-2 NA CASSLARPLEGYTF TGTGCCAGCAGCTTAGCCCGCCCACTGGAGGGCTACACCTTC